The 5 T cell receptor beta chains given below trace back to one sample, sequenced in a study of glioma-infiltrating T cells after dendritic cell vaccination. Data came from immunoSEQ multiplex PCR; TCRdb stores just in-frame clones and leaves some out. This repertoire shows 50,000 to 60,000 clones, around 83% found once; its top ten account for around 14%. Stated time point: after dendritic cell vaccination, including at tumor progression/relapse. Sequencing used blood, obtained after dendritic cell vaccination. Source of these receptors: a human donor with glioblastoma.

This chain links TRBV4-3 with TRBJ1-2; D might be TRBD1 (6 bases). CDR3 size: 14 residues. V dropped 4 bases and J dropped 4 bases, with 13 bases sitting between them. The germline CDR1 and CDR2 sequences are LGHNA and YSLEER. CDR3 sequence reads: CASSLGEGGYGYTF. CDR3 in DNA: TGCGCCAGCAGCCTGGGAGAAGGGGGCTATGGCTACACCTTC.

CDR3 DNA: TGTGCCAGCAGCTTAACTGGTGACAGCTCTGGAAACACCATATATTTT. Its protein is CASSLTGDSSGNTIYF. The chain has TRBV13 and TRBJ1-3, with D perhaps TRBD1 (5 bases). The V and J ends lost 2 bases and 0 bases respectively, with 11 bases between them. The CDR3 spans 16 residues. Germline V gene lookup returns CDR1 PRHDT and CDR2 FYEKMQ (reference sequence).

V gene TRBV6-5 combines with J gene TRBJ1-1, with 7 bases aligning to TRBD1. The CDR3 contains 15 residues. With 2 bases clipped from V and 7 bases from J, the junction kept 10 bases outside the gene matches. Germline V gene sequence: CDR1 MNHEY, CDR2 SVGAGI. The CDR3 spells CASSYGNRGPVEAFF. The CDR3, as DNA: TGTGCCAGCAGTTACGGTAACAGGGGTCCTGTTGAAGCTTTCTTT.

This sequence joins TRBV7-9 and TRBJ1-2; 9 bases match TRBD1. Trimming removed 7 bases from V and 2 bases from J; junction bases left unmatched: 11. This CDR3 has 16 amino acids. Per germline, CDR1 SEHNR and CDR2 FQNEAQ (reference sequence). The CDR3: CASNLDRGAGNYGYTF. The CDR3 coding sequence is TGTGCCAGCAACCTGGACAGGGGCGCGGGGAACTATGGCTACACCTTC.

The gene calls are TRBV2 and TRBJ1-6, with D perhaps matching TRBD1 (5 bases). The germline V gene encodes CDR1 SNHLY and CDR2 FYNNEI. This CDR3 comprises 13 residues. The ends were cut back, 7 bases at V and 8 bases at J, with 12 bases in the middle. CDR3 amino acids: CASIRQGDSPLHF. CDR3 nucleotides: TGTGCCAGCATTCGGCAGGGCGATTCACCCCTCCACTTT.